The 10 T cell receptor beta chains reported below all come from one sample, sequenced in a study of T cells after yellow fever vaccination. TCRdb redid the calling of the 5' RACE reads with MiXCR, one entry per CDR3 protein. Among 450,000 to 650,000 distinct CDR3 sequences, 13% were seen once, and the ten largest hold around an eighth. Material: PBMCs, obtained on the day of the yellow fever booster vaccination. These receptors originate from a man between 25 and 39 years old who received the YFV17D yellow fever vaccine.

This chain connects TRBV6-5 to TRBJ2-5, with D perhaps matching TRBD2 (5 bases). The CDR3 loop spans 14 amino acids. V was trimmed by 6 bases and J by 4 bases, leaving 15 bases between them. CDR1 MNHEY and CDR2 SVGAGI come from the germline V gene. The CDR3 DNA reads TGTGCCAGCAGCTACAACGGGGTTCGAGAGACCCAGTACTTC. Its protein product is CASSYNGVRETQYF.

The V and J genes are TRBV11-2 and TRBJ1-6; D is unclear. The CDR3 length is 17 residues. V lost 0 bases to trimming and J lost 7 bases, with 16 bases between them. CDR1 is SGHAT and CDR2 is FQNNGV in the germline V gene. DNA for the CDR3: TGTGCCAGCAGCTTAGATAGTTTGGGCAGCAAGAATTCACCCCTCCACTTT. It specifies CASSLDSLGSKNSPLHF.

At least ten counts were recorded for this clonotype. V usage is TRBV2 and J usage is TRBJ2-2, with D perhaps matching TRBD2 (6 bases). The CDR3 has 15 residues. CDR1 SNHLY and CDR2 FYNNEI come from the germline V gene. Between the trimmed V and J ends, which lost 4 bases and 2 bases, there was a span of 11 bases. CDR3 nucleotide sequence: TGTGCCAGCAGTGTGGTAGCGGCTAACACCGGGGAGCTGTTTTTT. Translating gives CASSVVAANTGELFF.

V and J are TRBV6-5 and TRBJ1-2, with no clear D. The V gene lost 6 bases and the J gene lost 8 bases, with 22 bases spanning the gap. The CDR3 loop spans 15 amino acids. Germline V gives CDR1 MNHEY, CDR2 SVGAGI. CDR3 residues: CASRRAVFPGEGYTF. The CDR3 nucleotides read TGTGCCAGCAGGCGAGCCGTATTCCCAGGAGAGGGCTACACCTTC.

This clonotype appeared a few times. This sequence joins TRBV7-3 and TRBJ2-1, with 8 bases aligning to TRBD2. Germline V gene lookup returns CDR1 SGHTA and CDR2 FQGTGA. The V and J ends lost 2 bases and 6 bases, in that order; junction bases with no gene match: 6. The CDR3 runs 15 residues. The chain's CDR3 is CASSLLAGSGNEQFF. CDR3 nucleotide sequence: TGTGCCAGCAGCTTATTAGCGGGGTCGGGCAATGAGCAGTTCTTC.

This clonotype has just a few counts. This chain uses TRBV4-2 with TRBJ2-3; D may be TRBD2 (6 bases). Germline V gene data show CDR1 as LGHNA and CDR2 as YNFKEQ. This CDR3 contains 15 residues. Trimming shortened V by 2 bases and J by 0 bases, and 9 bases separated the two germline ends. The CDR3 DNA is TGTGCCAGCAGCCAATTAGCGGATAGCACAGATACGCAGTATTTT. Protein product: CASSQLADSTDTQYF.

This clonotype came up a few times. This rearrangement joins TRBV7-9 to TRBJ2-6; D gene ambiguous. V dropped 7 bases and J dropped 0 bases, with 7 bases sitting between them. Germline V gene lookup returns CDR1 SEHNR and CDR2 FQNEAQ (reference sequence). This CDR3 contains 14 residues. The CDR3 region has the DNA TGTGCCAGCATCCTGTCCTCTGGGGCCAACGTCCTGACTTTC. Translation gives CASILSSGANVLTF.

In this sample, this clonotype turned up many times. V and J are TRBV6-1 and TRBJ2-5, with TRBD1 matching over 10 bases. Per germline, CDR1 MNHNS and CDR2 SASEGT. CDR3 size: 15 residues. Germline trimming cut 5 bases from V and 4 bases from J; bases unmatched to any gene: 7. The CDR3 region has the DNA TGTGCCAGCAGTCCTGGGACAGGGGATCTAGAGACCCAGTACTTC. Its translation is CASSPGTGDLETQYF.

The chain uses TRBV28 and TRBJ2-7, with unresolved D. The CDR3 covers 11 residues. Germline V CDR1 and CDR2: MDHEN, SYDVKM. V lost 3 bases to trimming and J lost 5 bases, with 5 bases between them. CDR3 DNA: TGTGCCAGCAGTTTGGCAAACGAGCAGTACTTC. Translating gives CASSLANEQYF.

This clonotype came up many times. This chain uses TRBV11-2 with TRBJ2-5; 9 bases map to TRBD1. The CDR3 covers 14 residues. The ends lost 5 bases at V and 3 bases at J; junction bases unmatched: 4. Germline assignment: CDR1 SGHAT and CDR2 FQNNGV. For the CDR3, the DNA is TGTGCCAGCAGCGCCCGGACAGGGGAAGAGACCCAGTACTTC. Amino acids: CASSARTGEETQYF.